The 10 T cell receptor beta chains reported below all come from one sample, sequenced in a study of Ad26.COV2.S vaccination and SARS-CoV-2 variants. Clones were sequenced by immunoSEQ multiplex PCR, and TCRdb holds only the in-frame ones, with some missing. Found here are approximately 300,000 clones, around four fifths of them singletons; the top ten hold about 2.1%. The treatment here: roughly 18 received Ad26.COV2.S at low or high dose, single or two shots; about 5 received placebo; per-sample allocation not given. Sampling was done on day 63 after the first vaccine or placebo injection. The sequencing here drew on peripheral blood, taken in a trial of Ad26.COV2.S vaccine versus placebo. The source of these receptors is a person between 18 and 65 years old who received the Ad26.COV2.S COVID-19 vaccine or a placebo.

The chain couples TRBV10-1 to TRBJ2-1; TRBD2 might be the D (6 bases). V lost 0 bases, J lost 10 bases, and 22 bases lay in between. The CDR3 contains 17 residues. Germline V gives CDR1 WNHNN, CDR2 SYGVQD (reference sequence). The CDR3 DNA is TGCGCCAGCAGTGAGTCGAGTGGCCGCGTTTACAGCGGGGAGCAGTTCTTC. Protein: CASSESSGRVYSGEQFF.

V gene TRBV5-1 combines with J gene TRBJ2-1, with 13 bases fitting TRBD2. This CDR3 spans 13 amino acids. Germline assignment: CDR1 SGHRS and CDR2 YFSETQ. After removal of 5 bases from V and 15 bases from J, the junction contained 8 bases not matched to a gene. CDR3 bases: TGCGCCAGCAGAACTGGGACTAGCGGGGTAGGGTTCTTC. It codes for CASRTGTSGVGFF. Looking up the rest from reference TRBV5-1 and TRBJ2-1 gives the full variable domain: KAGVTQTPRYLIKTRGQQVTLSCSPISGHRSVSWYQQTPGQGLQFLFEYFSETQRNKGNFPGRFSGRQFSNSRSEMNVSTLELGDSALYLCASRTGTSGVGFFGPGTRLTVL.

This chain joins TRBV6-6 and TRBJ1-6; 10 bases line up with TRBD1. Looked up from germline, CDR1 is MNHNY and CDR2 is SVGAGI (reference sequence). Germline trimming cut 7 bases from V and 9 bases from J; bases unmatched to any gene: 9. The CDR3 loop spans 15 amino acids. CDR3 sequence reads: CASNLGTGDRSPLHF. CDR3 nucleotides: TGTGCCAGCAACCTTGGGACAGGGGATCGTTCACCCCTCCACTTT.

V and J are TRBV6-5 and TRBJ1-2, with a tentative D call TRBD1 (5 bases). The CDR3 runs to 12 residues. The germline V and J ends were trimmed by 5 bases and 4 bases, with 8 bases remaining between them. Germline CDR1 and CDR2: MNHEY and SVGAGI. The CDR3 bases are TGTGCCAGCAGTCCCGGGACCTATGGCTACACCTTC. Amino acids: CASSPGTYGYTF.

The chain has TRBV11-2 and TRBJ1-2; a possible D gene is TRBD1 (6 bases). The CDR3 covers 14 residues. Germline V gives CDR1 SGHAT, CDR2 FQNNGV. With 5 bases removed from V and 4 bases from J, the gap between germline ends came to 14 bases. The CDR3 DNA reads as TGTGCCAGCAGCGGAGGACAGACTCTCTATGGCTACACCTTC. Translating it yields CASSGGQTLYGYTF.

The chain has TRBV27 and TRBJ2-3; D is ambiguous. Germline V gene sequence: CDR1 MNHEY, CDR2 SMNVEV (reference sequence). Trimming shortened V by 5 bases and J by 1 base, and 10 bases separated the two germline ends. This CDR3 is 14 amino acids long. CDR3 in DNA: TGTGCCAGCAGTCGCCGCCTTGGCACAGATACGCAGTATTTT. Amino acid sequence: CASSRRLGTDTQYF.

V usage is TRBV4-2 and J usage is TRBJ1-5; a possible D gene is TRBD1 (5 bases). CDR1 is LGHNA and CDR2 is YNFKEQ in the germline V gene. V was cut by 0 bases and J by 2 bases, with 14 bases left in between. The CDR3 contains 17 residues. CDR3 DNA: TGTGCCAGCAGCCAAGATTCTCGCCAGGGAGGCAATCAGCCCCAGCATTTT. Translation gives CASSQDSRQGGNQPQHF.

J is TRBJ1-5 and V is TRBV4-1, with D perhaps TRBD1 (5 bases). Germline-derived CDR1 and CDR2 are MGHRA and YSYEKL. Trimming removed 1 base from V and 2 bases from J, with 9 bases in between. The CDR3 is 15 amino acids. For the CDR3, the DNA is TGCGCCAGCAGCCAAGTTGTGACAGGCAATCAGCCCCAGCATTTT. Translated, it gives CASSQVVTGNQPQHF.

This chain links TRBV18 with TRBJ1-1; unclear D gene. Germline CDR1 KGHSH, CDR2 LQKENI. V was pared by 1 base and J by 2 bases, with 8 bases between. The CDR3 covers 14 residues. CDR3 DNA: TGTGCCAGCTCACCACGAGACGGTAACACTGAAGCTTTCTTT. It encodes CASSPRDGNTEAFF. The full variable domain, with the rest looked up from reference TRBV18 and TRBJ1-1, is NAGVMQNPRHLVRRRGQEARLRCSPMKGHSHVYWYRQLPEEGLKFMVYLQKENIIDESGMPKERFSAEFPKEGPSILRIQQVVRGDSAAYFCASSPRDGNTEAFFGQGTRLTVV.

The gene calls are TRBV11-2 and TRBJ1-2; no definite D call. CDR3 length: 13 amino acids. Germline loops: CDR1 SGHAT, CDR2 FQNNGV. Between the trimmed V and J ends, which lost 0 bases and 4 bases, there was a span of 6 bases. CDR3 nucleotides: TGTGCCAGCAGCTTAGATCTGCGCTATGGCTACACCTTC. Translation gives CASSLDLRYGYTF.